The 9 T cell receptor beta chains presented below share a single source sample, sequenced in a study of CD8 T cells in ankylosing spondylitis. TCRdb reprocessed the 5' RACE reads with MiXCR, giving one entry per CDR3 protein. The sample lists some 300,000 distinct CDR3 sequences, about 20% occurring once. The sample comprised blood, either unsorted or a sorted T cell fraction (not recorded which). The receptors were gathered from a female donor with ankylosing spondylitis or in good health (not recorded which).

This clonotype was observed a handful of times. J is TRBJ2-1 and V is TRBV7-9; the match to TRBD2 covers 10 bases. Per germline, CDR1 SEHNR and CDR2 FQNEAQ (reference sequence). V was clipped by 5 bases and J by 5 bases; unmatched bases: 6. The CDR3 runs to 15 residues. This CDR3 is CASSQYSGRHNEQFF. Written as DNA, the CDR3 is TGTGCCAGCAGCCAATATAGCGGGAGGCACAATGAGCAGTTCTTC.

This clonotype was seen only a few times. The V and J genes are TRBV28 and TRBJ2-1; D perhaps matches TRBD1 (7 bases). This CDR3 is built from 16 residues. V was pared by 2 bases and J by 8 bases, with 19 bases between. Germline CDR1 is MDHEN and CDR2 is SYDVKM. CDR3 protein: CASSLIVRQGDYEQFF. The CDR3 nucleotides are TGTGCCAGCAGTTTAATAGTTCGGCAGGGGGACTATGAGCAGTTCTTC.

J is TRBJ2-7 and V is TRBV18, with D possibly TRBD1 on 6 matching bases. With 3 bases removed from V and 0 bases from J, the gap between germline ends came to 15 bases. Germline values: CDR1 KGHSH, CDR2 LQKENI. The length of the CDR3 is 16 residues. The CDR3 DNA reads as TGTGCCAGCTCACCGGCCGGGACACAGTCCTCCTACGAGCAGTACTTC. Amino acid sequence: CASSPAGTQSSYEQYF. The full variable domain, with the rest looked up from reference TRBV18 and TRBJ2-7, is NAGVMQNPRHLVRRRGQEARLRCSPMKGHSHVYWYRQLPEEGLKFMVYLQKENIIDESGMPKERFSAEFPKEGPSILRIQQVVRGDSAAYFCASSPAGTQSSYEQYFGPGTRLTVT.

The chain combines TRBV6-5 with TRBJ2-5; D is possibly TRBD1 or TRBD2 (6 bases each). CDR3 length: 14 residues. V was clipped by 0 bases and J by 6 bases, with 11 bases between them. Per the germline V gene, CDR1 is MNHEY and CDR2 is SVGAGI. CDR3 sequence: CASSYSRGAKTQYF. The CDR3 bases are TGTGCCAGCAGTTACTCGAGGGGGGCAAAGACCCAGTACTTC.

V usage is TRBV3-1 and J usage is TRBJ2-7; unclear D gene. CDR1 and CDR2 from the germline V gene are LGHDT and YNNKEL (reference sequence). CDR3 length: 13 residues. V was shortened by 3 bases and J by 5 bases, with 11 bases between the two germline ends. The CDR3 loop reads CASSQSIGHEQYF. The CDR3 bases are TGTGCCAGCAGCCAGTCAATAGGCCACGAGCAGTACTTC.

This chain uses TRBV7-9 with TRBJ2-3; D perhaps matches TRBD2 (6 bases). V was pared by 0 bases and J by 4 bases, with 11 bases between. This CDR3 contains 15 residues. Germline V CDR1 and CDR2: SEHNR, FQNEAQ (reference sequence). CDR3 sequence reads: CASSLAGGYADTQYF. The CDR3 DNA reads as TGTGCCAGCAGCTTAGCGGGAGGCTACGCAGATACGCAGTATTTT. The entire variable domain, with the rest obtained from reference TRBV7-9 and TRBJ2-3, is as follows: DTGVSQNPRHKITKRGQNVTFRCDPISEHNRLYWYRQTLGQGPEFLTYFQNEAQLEKSRLLSDRFSAERPKGSFSTLEIQRTEQGDSAMYLCASSLAGGYADTQYFGPGTRLTVL.

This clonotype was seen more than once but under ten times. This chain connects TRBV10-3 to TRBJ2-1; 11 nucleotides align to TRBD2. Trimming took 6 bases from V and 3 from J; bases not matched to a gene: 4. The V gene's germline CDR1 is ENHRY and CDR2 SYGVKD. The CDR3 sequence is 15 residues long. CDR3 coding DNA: TGTGCCATCAGCCCGACTAGCGGGAACTACAATGAGCAGTTCTTC. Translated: CAISPTSGNYNEQFF.

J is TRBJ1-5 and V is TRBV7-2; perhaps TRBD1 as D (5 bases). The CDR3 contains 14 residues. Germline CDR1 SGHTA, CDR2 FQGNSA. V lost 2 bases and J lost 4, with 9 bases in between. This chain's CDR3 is CASSLTDTNQPQHF. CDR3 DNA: TGTGCCAGCAGCTTAACGGACACTAATCAGCCCCAGCATTTT. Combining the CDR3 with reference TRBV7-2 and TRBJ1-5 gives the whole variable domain GAGVSQSPSNKVTEKGKDVELRCDPISGHTALYWYRQSLGQGLEFLIYFQGNSAPDKSGLPSDRFSAERTGGSVSTLTIQRTQQEDSAVYLCASSLTDTNQPQHFGDGTRLSIL.

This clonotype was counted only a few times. The CDR3 sequence: CASSPLGEGPYNEQFF. CDR3 DNA: TGTGCCAGCAGCCCCTTGGGGGAGGGCCCCTACAATGAGCAGTTCTTC. This rearrangement joins TRBV7-2 to TRBJ2-1; 7 bases agree with TRBD2. After removal of 5 bases from V and 2 bases from J, the junction contained 9 bases not matched to a gene. The CDR3 extends over 16 amino acids. Germline V gene data show CDR1 as SGHTA and CDR2 as FQGNSA.